This TCR beta chain was recorded in a study of CD8+ T cells in alopecia areata. As for the study in general: Each of the treated patients was given oral tofacitinib, 5 to 10 mg twice daily, for moderate-to-severe alopecia areata. The authors scored treated patients' severity by affected scalp percentage. Patients remained on tofacitinib for 6 to 18 months and then went 6 months without it.

cDNA serving as the sequencing template came from extracted, reverse transcribed RNA. Profiling relied on immunoSEQ multiplex PCR, and the TCRdb table lists in-frame clones only, not all of them. The data show some 100,000 clones, with about 60% seen just once and approximately 16% held by the top ten. CDR1 and CDR2 (germline): SNHLY, FYNNEI. V lost 8 bases, J lost 9 bases, and 11 bases lay in between. This CDR3 is built from 11 residues. Indicated treatment: oral pan-JAK inhibitor, 5-10 mg twice daily. Specimens obtained from alopecia areata patients comprised lesional scalp punch biopsies and peripheral blood. The sample holds one count of this clone.

The origin of this receptor is a human donor with alopecia areata. The chain recombines TRBV2 with TRBJ2-1, with D perhaps matching TRBD2 (7 bases). The sample in question was CD8+ T cells sorted from blood, obtained at approximately week 55, from a patient treated with tofacitinib. The CDR3 spells CASGGASEQFF. The CDR3 nucleotides read TGTGCCAGCGGGGGGGCAAGTGAGCAGTTCTTC.